These 6 T cell receptor beta chains originate from one sample sequenced in a study of identical twins. MiXCR was run by TCRdb on the 5' RACE reads, yielding one entry per CDR3 protein. Of around 490,000 distinct CDR3 sequences listed, roughly 13% are singletons. The sample was also linked to a second study, of yellow fever vaccine responses in identical twins.

The sequenced sample was CD4+ T cells sorted from blood. Receptors were obtained from a woman aged 18-29 years in good health.

The sample holds many counts of this clonotype. CDR3 residues: CASSSGNGWQYF. CDR3 coding DNA: TGTGCCAGCAGCTCGGGTAACGGTTGGCAGTACTTC. V is TRBV6-2 or TRBV6-3 and J is TRBJ2-7; D gene ambiguous. Germline V lookup: CDR1 MNHEY, CDR2 SVGEGT. Trimming left V 6 bases short and J 9 bases short, with 15 bases between. The CDR3 is 12 amino acids.

The chain links TRBV5-4 to TRBJ1-2; D is perhaps TRBD1 (5 bases). The CDR3 covers 14 residues. Germline CDR1 is SGHNT and CDR2 is YYREEE (reference sequence). The ends were cut back, 4 bases at V and 0 bases at J, with 10 bases in the middle. CDR3 in DNA: TGTGCCAGCAGCCTCCCGGGGCCTAACTATGGCTACACCTTC. This sequence encodes CASSLPGPNYGYTF.

This clonotype was detected many times. The chain combines TRBV28 with TRBJ1-5; D is uncertain. The V end was cut by 3 bases, the J end by 8 bases, with 8 bases between. Germline loops: CDR1 MDHEN, CDR2 SYDVKM. CDR3 length: 12 residues. This CDR3 is CASSFTGKPQHF. CDR3 DNA sequence: TGTGCCAGCAGTTTTACTGGGAAGCCCCAGCATTTT.

This clonotype was picked up a small number of times. The chain joins TRBV18 to TRBJ2-5; 9 positions agree with TRBD1. Germline trimming cut 6 bases from V and 2 bases from J; bases unmatched to any gene: 7. Germline CDR1 KGHSH, CDR2 LQKENI. This CDR3 is 15 amino acids long. This CDR3 is CASSHGQGRQETQYF. The CDR3 DNA reads TGTGCCAGCTCTCATGGACAGGGGAGGCAAGAGACCCAGTACTTC.

V usage is TRBV5-1 and J usage is TRBJ2-5; 7 bases align to TRBD1. Losses at the gene ends were 3 bases for V and 2 bases for J; bases not matched to a gene: 7. The CDR3 is 15 amino acids. Per germline, CDR1 SGHRS and CDR2 YFSETQ. The CDR3 region has the DNA TGCGCCAGCAGCTGGGGACAGAGGGGGCAAGAGACCCAGTACTTC. It translates to CASSWGQRGQETQYF.

This clonotype occurred a few times. The chain has TRBV18 and TRBJ2-1; no firm D call. The CDR3 has 13 amino acids. The ends were cut back, 3 bases at V and 8 bases at J, with 11 bases in the middle. From germline, CDR1 is KGHSH and CDR2 LQKENI. As DNA, the CDR3 is TGTGCCAGCTCACCGAAATCAAGGGATGAGCAGTTCTTC. It specifies CASSPKSRDEQFF. The whole variable domain, remainder taken from reference TRBV18 and TRBJ2-1, is NAGVMQNPRHLVRRRGQEARLRCSPMKGHSHVYWYRQLPEEGLKFMVYLQKENIIDESGMPKERFSAEFPKEGPSILRIQQVVRGDSAAYFCASSPKSRDEQFFGPGTRLTVL.